One sample yielded the 3 T cell receptor beta chains listed below, sequenced in a study of shared clonotypes between healthy human individuals. The method was immunoSEQ multiplex PCR; TCRdb's version includes in-frame clones alone and lacks a portion of them. The repertoire includes nearly 750,000 clones, roughly 72% of them detected once, and around 1.8% sits in the top ten. Sequencing was carried out using memory CD4+ T cells sorted from blood. Subset indicated: CD45RA-negative fraction. The origin of the receptors is a woman aged 25 to 45 in good health.

The CDR3 protein is CASSLVQDTDTQYF. The CDR3, as DNA: TGCGCCAGCAGCTTGGTCCAAGACACAGATACGCAGTATTTT. The rearrangement joins TRBV5-1 to TRBJ2-3; no clear D. CDR1 SGHRS and CDR2 YFSETQ come from the germline V gene. V gave up 0 bases and J gave up 2 bases, with 7 bases separating them. The CDR3 covers 14 residues.

The rearrangement uses TRBV28 and TRBJ2-1; D is possibly TRBD1 (5 bases). This CDR3 has 16 residues. The V gene lost 4 bases and the J gene lost 3 bases, with 16 bases spanning the gap. Germline V gives CDR1 MDHEN, CDR2 SYDVKM. The CDR3 protein is CASSSADRTIYNEQFF. CDR3 nucleotides: TGTGCCAGCAGTTCCGCTGACCGGACAATCTACAATGAGCAGTTCTTC. Together with reference TRBV28 and TRBJ2-1, the CDR3 gives the full variable domain: DVKVTQSSRYLVKRTGEKVFLECVQDMDHENMFWYRQDPGLGLRLIYFSYDVKMKEKGDIPEGYSVSREKKERFSLILESASTNQTSMYLCASSSADRTIYNEQFFGPGTRLTVL.

The genes are TRBV7-2 and TRBJ2-1, with a possible D match to TRBD2 (6 bases). Germline-derived CDR1 and CDR2 are SGHTA and FQGNSA. The V and J ends lost 5 bases and 6 bases respectively, with 14 bases between them. CDR3 size: 14 residues. DNA of the CDR3: TGTGCCAGCAGCCCCGGCGGGGCCGCCAATGAGCAGTTCTTC. It specifies CASSPGGAANEQFF. Supplemented by reference TRBV7-2 and TRBJ2-1, the full variable domain reads GAGVSQSPSNKVTEKGKDVELRCDPISGHTALYWYRQSLGQGLEFLIYFQGNSAPDKSGLPSDRFSAERTGGSVSTLTIQRTQQEDSAVYLCASSPGGAANEQFFGPGTRLTVL.